This T cell receptor beta chain was captured in a study of blood T cell repertoires in COVID-19. About the study: From the United States, Italy and Spain came samples of acute and convalescent COVID-19. PBMCs, B-cell-depleted T cells, or T cells provided the cDNA or gDNA that made up the material.

The table came from immunoSEQ multiplex PCR; TCRdb's copy has only in-frame clones and leaves some out. The data show around 150,000 clones, with 65% to 90% seen just once and around 8.2% held by the top ten. Trimming took 4 bases from V and 2 from J; bases not matched to a gene: 5. This CDR3 region has 14 residues. Germline CDR1 reads SGHRS; CDR2 reads YFSETQ. The clonotype comes from a man in his 60s with acute or convalescent COVID-19. The sample was peripheral blood. The chain carries TRBV5-1 and TRBJ1-2; 7 bases match TRBD1. The CDR3 DNA is TGCGCCAGCAGCCCGTTGGGACAGAACTATGGCTACACCTTC. Translating gives CASSPLGQNYGYTF.